These T cell receptor beta chains were read from a single sample in a study of blood T cell repertoires in COVID-19. TCRdb keeps only in-frame clones here, not all; method: immunoSEQ multiplex PCR. The sample lists roughly 250,000 clones; around 90% were seen once. The sample consisted of PBMCs or T cells enriched from blood (not recorded which). Receptors were obtained from a woman under 40 with acute COVID-19. The CDR3 runs from the conserved cysteine through the conserved F or W. D genes are given only for firm matches. Part of the rows lack a size; the others show once, few, many or a class for expanded clones.

D: TRBD1
length: 16
J: TRBJ1-5
size: NA
V: TRBV2
DNA: TGTGCCAGCAGTGAAGAAGACAGGGCCCCCGGCCCACCCCAGCATTTT
CDR3: CASSEEDRAPGPPQHF

D: NA
length: 13
J: TRBJ2-2
size: NA
V: TRBV12-3/TRBV12-4
DNA: TGTGCCAGCAGTTTGACAGCCACCGGGGAGCTGTTTTTT
CDR3: CASSLTATGELFF

D: NA
length: 15
J: TRBJ1-5
size: few
V: TRBV30
DNA: TGTGCCTGGAGTGCCATGGGCTTTCGGCATCAGCCCCAGCATTTT
CDR3: CAWSAMGFRHQPQHF

D: NA
length: 14
J: TRBJ1-5
size: NA
V: TRBV9
DNA: TGTGCCAGCAGCGTCTCGAGTAGCAATCAGCCCCAGCATTTT
CDR3: CASSVSSSNQPQHF

D: TRBD1
length: 15
J: TRBJ2-3
size: once
V: TRBV11-2
DNA: TGTGCCAGCAGCCCGAGTAGGGGGCTTGGGGATACGCAGTATTTT
CDR3: CASSPSRGLGDTQYF

D: TRBD2
length: 19
J: TRBJ2-1
size: NA
V: TRBV9
DNA: TGTGCCAGCAGCGTAGCCCTATCGGGACTAGCGGGAGATTACAATGAGCAGTTCTTC
CDR3: CASSVALSGLAGDYNEQFF

D: TRBD1
length: 15
J: TRBJ1-6
size: NA
V: TRBV5-4
DNA: TGTGCCAGCAGCCGGGACAGCCCCGAACTGCGATCCCTCCACTTT
CDR3: CASSRDSPELRSLHF

D: TRBD2
length: 16
J: TRBJ2-2
size: NA
V: TRBV5-1
DNA: TGCGCCAGCAGCGTCGGACTAGCGGGAGTCCCCGGGGAGCTGTTTTTT
CDR3: CASSVGLAGVPGELFF

D: TRBD1
length: 14
J: TRBJ1-1
size: NA
V: TRBV7-9
DNA: TGTGCCAGCAGCCCGACAGGGGGGAACACTGAAGCTTTCTTT
CDR3: CASSPTGGNTEAFF

D: TRBD2
length: 17
J: TRBJ2-2
size: NA
V: TRBV27
DNA: TGTGCCAGCAGCTCGTTCGGGGGGGCGCAAGAGACCGGGGAGCTGTTTTTT
CDR3: CASSSFGGAQETGELFF

D: NA
length: 16
J: TRBJ1-6
size: NA
V: TRBV5-1
DNA: TGCGCCAGCAGCTTGGTTGGACAGAAGCATAATTCACCCCTCCACTTT
CDR3: CASSLVGQKHNSPLHF

D: NA
length: 14
J: TRBJ1-1
size: NA
V: TRBV2
DNA: TGTGCCAGCGTACATTCGACGGGGAACACTGAAGCTTTCTTT
CDR3: CASVHSTGNTEAFF

D: TRBD1
length: 18
J: TRBJ2-6
size: NA
V: TRBV7-8
DNA: TGTGCCAGCAGACTGTCCCGGGACAGCTTTTCTGGGGCCAACGTCCTGACTTTC
CDR3: CASRLSRDSFSGANVLTF

D: TRBD1
length: 13
J: TRBJ1-2
size: NA
V: TRBV3-1/TRBV3-2
DNA: TGTGCCAGCAGCCAAGAGGGGGGACAGAGCTACACCTTC
CDR3: CASSQEGGQSYTF

D: NA
length: 17
J: TRBJ2-6
size: NA
V: TRBV5-1
DNA: TGCGCCAGCAGCTTGGAGGGGGGGCGCCATGGGGCCAACGTCCTGACTTTC
CDR3: CASSLEGGRHGANVLTF

D: TRBD1
length: 17
J: TRBJ1-2
size: NA
V: TRBV5-4
DNA: TGTGCCAGCAGCTCACCGCGGACAGGGGGTTCCCTCTATGGCTACACCTTC
CDR3: CASSSPRTGGSLYGYTF

D: TRBD1
length: 16
J: TRBJ2-3
size: once
V: TRBV5-1
DNA: TGCGCCAGCAGCTTAGGACAGGGGCGGACCACAGATACGCAGTATTTT
CDR3: CASSLGQGRTTDTQYF

D: TRBD2
length: 19
J: TRBJ2-1
size: NA
V: TRBV7-9
DNA: TGTGCCAGCAGCCCAGAAGGCGGGACTAGCGGGGGGGCATTGAATGAGCAGTTCTTC
CDR3: CASSPEGGTSGGALNEQFF

D: NA
length: 15
J: TRBJ2-7
size: NA
V: TRBV18
DNA: TGTGCCAGCTCACTAACCCCGGACAGTTCCTACGAGCAGTACTTC
CDR3: CASSLTPDSSYEQYF

D: NA
length: 17
J: TRBJ1-5
size: NA
V: TRBV28
DNA: TGTGCCAGCAGTTTATGGGCTGGCCAAGGGGGCAATCAGCCCCAGCATTTT
CDR3: CASSLWAGQGGNQPQHF

D: TRBD2
length: 15
J: TRBJ2-1
size: few
V: TRBV7-2
DNA: TGTGCCAGCAGCTCCCGACTAGCGGGAGCTGGTGAGCAGTTCTTC
CDR3: CASSSRLAGAGEQFF